This TCR beta chain was found in a study of blood T cells in healthy people across ages. The wider study: About one barcoded beta molecule was captured per two T cells (by template switching).

For the second PCR, which ran for about 6 to 11 cycles, a sample-barcoded 5' primer and a J-beta primer mix were used. At least 2.5 million CDR3-containing paired-end reads were obtained per sample. TCRdb itself ran the 5' RACE reads through MiXCR, one entry per CDR3 protein. This table holds about 1.4 million distinct CDR3 sequences, approximately 59% found once. About this clonotype: What it recognizes is unknown.

The study's findings and limits: A roughly linear fall in TCR beta diversity per million T cells was seen with increasing age.

Germline assignment: CDR1 SGHTA and CDR2 FQGNSA. Trimming took 0 bases from V and 13 from J, leaving 15 bases between them. CDR3 length equals 13 residues. The V call is TRBV7-2, the J call TRBJ1-2; tentatively, D is TRBD1 (5 bases). The receptor comes from a man in his late teens or twenties in good health. Sequenced material: blood. CDR3 residues: CASSLALSGYATF. DNA for the CDR3: TGTGCCAGCAGCTTAGCATTGTCAGGGTATGCCACCTTC.